This TCR beta chain was profiled in a study of tumor-infiltrating lymphocytes in primary liver carcinoma. The wider study: Measuring about 4 to 10 cm across, the tumors were staged as T1-T3 N0M0.

Starting from 500 ng of total RNA, TCR beta cDNA was produced with a primer in the constant region. Three nested multiplex PCR rounds, a slightly modified ARM-PCR method, built the TCR beta libraries. Each CDR3 protein is one row after TCRdb ran MiXCR on the multiplex PCR reads. The sample shows fewer than 75,000 distinct CDR3 sequences, around 69% of them seen only once. This clonotype was seen only a few times. Total RNA and DNA came together from roughly 20-30 mg of bulk tissue without cell sorting. This TCR derives from a middle-aged man with primary liver carcinoma and hepatitis B virus infection. Sequenced sample: liver tumor tissue from sampling region 4. Subset defined: tumor region T4, right-lateral pole.

CDR3 sequence: CASSREGGYNEQFF. CDR3 DNA: TGTGCCAGCAGCCGAGAGGGGGGGTACAATGAGCAGTTCTTC. The V gene is TRBV14, the J gene TRBJ2-1; D may be TRBD2 (7 bases). The V and J ends lost 4 bases and 4 bases respectively, with 11 bases between them. CDR3 size: 14 residues. Germline CDR1 is SGHDN and CDR2 is FVKESK.